One sample yielded the 29 T cell receptor beta chains listed below, sequenced in a study of T cell changes during pregnancy in multiple sclerosis. Clones were read by immunoSEQ multiplex PCR, and TCRdb kept only the in-frame ones, dropping some. Among approximately 100,000 clones listed, 92% were seen once. The source was peripheral blood, collected after pregnancy. These receptor sequences come from a female donor in good health, enrolled as a control in a pregnancy study.

The V and J genes are TRBV5-1 and TRBJ2-7; 9 positions agree with TRBD2. V shed 4 bases, J shed 6 bases, and the junction held 20 bases outside the gene matches. The CDR3 extends over 18 amino acids. Germline CDR1 is SGHRS and CDR2 is YFSETQ. This chain's CDR3 is CASSPRGGVLGRRGEQYF. The CDR3 nucleotides read TGCGCCAGCAGCCCGCGGGGGGGGGTTTTGGGGCGGAGGGGCGAGCAGTACTTC.

V is TRBV6-1 and J is TRBJ2-2; tentative D call: TRBD2 (6 bases). Germline CDR1 MNHNS, CDR2 SASEGT. The CDR3 runs 13 residues. V lost 6 bases to trimming and J lost 3 bases, with 8 bases between them. In DNA form, the CDR3 reads TGTGCCAGCAGGACGGGGGACACCGGGGAGCTGTTTTTT. This encodes CASRTGDTGELFF.

The chain joins TRBV2 to TRBJ2-1; 12 bases match TRBD1. The CDR3 runs 16 residues. The germline gives CDR1 SNHLY, CDR2 FYNNEI. Losses at the gene ends were 5 bases for V and 2 bases for J; bases not matched to a gene: 4. CDR3 nucleotide sequence: TGTGCCAGCAGTCCGGGGACAGGGGGCCCCTACAATGAGCAGTTCTTC. Its protein is CASSPGTGGPYNEQFF.

This clone was seen a single time. This chain uses TRBV10-3 with TRBJ2-5, with 7 bases aligning to TRBD2. The CDR3 extends over 15 amino acids. Per the germline V gene, CDR1 is ENHRY and CDR2 is SYGVKD. V lost 0 bases to trimming and J lost 4 bases; unmatched junction nucleotides: 5. The CDR3 here is CAISESRGGTETQYF. The CDR3 coding sequence is TGTGCCATCAGTGAGTCTCGCGGGGGAACAGAGACCCAGTACTTC.

This chain joins TRBV19 and TRBJ1-4; 9 bases line up with TRBD1. The V segment lost 6 bases and the J segment 4 bases; nucleotides outside the gene matches: 6. This CDR3 is 15 amino acids long. The germline V gene has CDR1 LNHDA and CDR2 SQIVND (reference sequence). The CDR3 sequence: CASRDRGLNNEKLFF. The CDR3 DNA is TGTGCCAGTAGGGACAGGGGACTGAATAATGAAAAACTGTTTTTT.

The chain uses TRBV2 and TRBJ2-1; 7 bases fit TRBD1. Trimming took 2 bases from V and 6 from J; bases not matched to a gene: 10. Per germline, CDR1 SNHLY and CDR2 FYNNEI. The CDR3 has 16 residues. The CDR3 loop is CASSEQGTVGGNEQFF. In DNA, the CDR3 is TGTGCCAGCAGTGAACAAGGGACAGTAGGTGGCAATGAGCAGTTCTTC. Based on the CDR3 plus reference TRBV2 and TRBJ2-1, the full variable domain is EPEVTQTPSHQVTQMGQEVILRCVPISNHLYFYWYRQILGQKVEFLVSFYNNEISEKSEIFDDQFSVERPDGSNFTLKIRSTKLEDSAMYFCASSEQGTVGGNEQFFGPGTRLTVL.

This sequence joins TRBV4-1 and TRBJ1-1, with 7 bases identical to TRBD1. Looked up from germline, CDR1 is MGHRA and CDR2 is YSYEKL. This CDR3 contains 12 residues. V trimming: 4 bases; J trimming: 11 bases; junction bases outside the gene matches: 7. In nucleotides, the CDR3 is TGCGCCAGCAGCCCTCCAGGGACAGCGGCTTTCTTT. It yields the protein CASSPPGTAAFF.

J is TRBJ2-1 and V is TRBV7-9; 8 bases fit TRBD1. Germline V gene data show CDR1 as SEHNR and CDR2 as FQNEAQ (reference sequence). The trim removed 6 bases at V and 7 bases at J, leaving 8 bases unmatched. The CDR3 contains 14 residues. The CDR3, as DNA: TGTGCCAGCAGAATGACAGGGGAGGTGAATGAGCAGTTCTTC. This codes for CASRMTGEVNEQFF.

V usage is TRBV4-1 and J usage is TRBJ2-2; 10 positions agree with TRBD1. The CDR3 runs to 11 residues. V dropped 4 bases and J dropped 15; count of bases not matched to a gene: 2. CDR1 is MGHRA and CDR2 is YSYEKL in the germline V gene. The CDR3 here is CASSRDRGMFF. CDR3 nucleotide sequence: TGCGCCAGCAGCCGGGACAGGGGAATGTTTTTT.

The rearrangement joins TRBV7-8 to TRBJ2-5; the D gene is possibly TRBD2 (5 bases). V was shortened by 7 bases and J by 1 base, with 10 bases between the two germline ends. CDR3 length equals 13 residues. Germline lookup yields CDR1 SGHVS and CDR2 FQNEAQ. The CDR3 sequence is CASTEGLQETQYF. Written as DNA, the CDR3 is TGTGCCAGCACTGAGGGCCTCCAAGAGACCCAGTACTTC.

The chain couples TRBV19 to TRBJ1-1; D unclear. V was shortened by 7 bases and J by 0 bases, with 3 bases between the two germline ends. Germline loops: CDR1 LNHDA, CDR2 SQIVND (reference sequence). The CDR3 sequence is 11 residues long. The CDR3 region is CASIMNTEAFF. CDR3 sequence (DNA): TGTGCCAGTATTATGAACACTGAAGCTTTCTTT.

The chain joins TRBV19 to TRBJ1-5; D is undetermined. The germline CDR1 and CDR2 sequences are LNHDA and SQIVND (reference sequence). CDR3 length equals 13 residues. V dropped 3 bases and J dropped 5 bases, with 8 bases sitting between them. This chain's CDR3 is CASSMRADQPQHF. CDR3 coding DNA: TGTGCCAGTAGTATGAGGGCGGATCAGCCCCAGCATTTT.

The rearrangement joins TRBV19 to TRBJ2-1, with a weak D call TRBD2 (7 bases). In germline, CDR1 is LNHDA, CDR2 SQIVND (reference sequence). Trimming stripped 7 bases from V and 0 bases from J, with 10 bases between. This CDR3 contains 14 residues. The CDR3 loop is CASNRGGSYNEQFF. For the CDR3, the DNA is TGTGCCAGTAATAGGGGGGGCTCCTACAATGAGCAGTTCTTC.

The rearrangement uses TRBV7-9 and TRBJ1-2, with TRBD1 as a possible D gene (5 bases). This CDR3 is 15 amino acids long. CDR1 is SEHNR and CDR2 is FQNEAQ in the germline V gene (reference sequence). V was cut by 1 base and J by 6 bases, with 15 bases left in between. CDR3: CASSLGRGWYDGYTF. The CDR3 DNA reads TGTGCCAGCAGCTTAGGCCGGGGGTGGTACGATGGCTACACCTTC.

V is TRBV19 and J is TRBJ1-1; 7 bases agree with TRBD1. The CDR3 runs 16 residues. Germline lookup yields CDR1 LNHDA and CDR2 SQIVND (reference sequence). The V gene end was trimmed by 1 base and the J gene end by 0 bases; junction bases not matched to a gene: 5. The chain's CDR3 is CASSIGMTGLNTEAFF. The DNA for the CDR3 is TGTGCCAGTAGTATAGGTATGACAGGGTTGAACACTGAAGCTTTCTTT.

The gene calls are TRBV5-1 and TRBJ1-2; tentative D call: TRBD1 (5 bases). V gave up 8 bases and J gave up 7 bases, with 21 bases separating them. CDR3 length equals 14 residues. Germline-derived CDR1 and CDR2 are SGHRS and YFSETQ. CDR3 nucleotide sequence: TGCGCCAGTTCCCTACTCTTAGGGACTAGTGGCTACACCTTC. Amino acids: CASSLLLGTSGYTF.

The gene calls are TRBV6-5 and TRBJ2-7; no definite D call. This CDR3 comprises 15 residues. Germline V gene lookup returns CDR1 MNHEY and CDR2 SVGAGI. V gave up 0 bases and J gave up 3 bases, with 12 bases separating them. The CDR3 loop is CASSYSGPEYYEQYF. The CDR3 DNA reads TGTGCCAGCAGTTACTCGGGCCCCGAGTACTACGAGCAGTACTTC.

CDR3 nucleotide sequence: TGCGCCAGCAGTGCGACGACTAGCGGGACACCCTACGAGCAGTACTTC. Residues: CASSATTSGTPYEQYF. The chain combines TRBV10-2 with TRBJ2-7; TRBD2 matches at 11 bases. The CDR3 is 16 residues long. Germline CDR1 and CDR2: WSHSY and SAAADI. Trimming at V came to 4 bases and at J to 2 bases, leaving 7 bases not matched to a gene.

V usage is TRBV6-1 and J usage is TRBJ1-5; no firm D call. The length of the CDR3 is 15 residues. Trimming stripped 2 bases from V and 1 base from J, with 9 bases between. CDR1 is MNHNS, CDR2 SASEGT, per germline. CDR3 region: CASSEFVQSNQPQHF. CDR3 nucleotide sequence: TGTGCCAGCAGTGAATTTGTGCAGAGCAATCAGCCCCAGCATTTT.

The chain carries TRBV7-8 and TRBJ1-1; D is unclear. Between the trimmed V and J ends, which lost 6 bases and 4 bases, there was a span of 9 bases. This CDR3 is 12 amino acids long. From germline, CDR1 is SGHVS and CDR2 FQNEAQ. The CDR3 DNA follows: TGTGCCAGCAGTCTTTTTAGCACTGAAGCTTTCTTT. Encoded protein: CASSLFSTEAFF.

This clone was recorded once. The chain carries TRBV18 and TRBJ2-7; D is perhaps TRBD1 (6 bases). The CDR3 totals 15 residues. V was pared by 3 bases and J by 0 bases, with 12 bases between. The germline CDR1 and CDR2 sequences are KGHSH and LQKENI. DNA for the CDR3: TGTGCCAGCTCACCTAGTCAGGGGACCTCCTACGAGCAGTACTTC. Translating gives CASSPSQGTSYEQYF.

The chain recombines TRBV18 with TRBJ1-5; TRBD1 matches 8 bases. The CDR3 consists of 16 residues. Germline V lookup: CDR1 KGHSH, CDR2 LQKENI. The V gene end was trimmed by 4 bases and the J gene end by 2 bases; junction bases not matched to a gene: 7. The CDR3 reads CASSRIRGQGNQPQHF. CDR3 coding DNA: TGTGCCAGCTCACGTATCAGGGGGCAAGGCAATCAGCCCCAGCATTTT.

The rearrangement links TRBV6-6 to TRBJ1-1, with unresolved D. V was cut by 9 bases and J by 0 bases, with 11 bases left in between. The CDR3 runs to 13 residues. The V gene's germline CDR1 is MNHNY and CDR2 SVGAGI (reference sequence). The CDR3 loop reads CASTAPMNTEAFF. Written as DNA, the CDR3 is TGTGCCAGTACAGCCCCTATGAACACTGAAGCTTTCTTT.

V and J are TRBV7-9 and TRBJ2-3; TRBD2 matches at 7 bases. CDR1 and CDR2 from the germline V gene are SEHNR and FQNEAQ (reference sequence). The CDR3 sequence is 16 residues long. Trimming removed 1 base from V and 3 bases from J; junction bases left unmatched: 7. As DNA, the CDR3 is TGTGCCAGCAGCTTAGACCGGCGGGGGAGGACAGATACGCAGTATTTT. Residues: CASSLDRRGRTDTQYF. Using reference TRBV7-9 and TRBJ2-3 for the parts outside the CDR3, the full variable domain is DTGVSQNPRHKITKRGQNVTFRCDPISEHNRLYWYRQTLGQGPEFLTYFQNEAQLEKSRLLSDRFSAERPKGSFSTLEIQRTEQGDSAMYLCASSLDRRGRTDTQYFGPGTRLTVL.

This rearrangement joins TRBV6-1 to TRBJ1-5; 8 bases align to TRBD1. Unmatched junction bases numbered 3, after V lost 8 bases and J lost 3 bases. This CDR3 is built from 13 residues. Germline V CDR1 and CDR2: MNHNS, SASEGT. CDR3: CASRGQDNQPQHF. Written as DNA, the CDR3 is TGTGCCAGCCGGGGACAGGACAATCAGCCCCAGCATTTT.

The genes are TRBV6-5 and TRBJ1-5; D is unclear. Germline-derived CDR1 and CDR2 are MNHEY and SVGAGI. The CDR3 runs to 14 residues. Deletions cut 5 bases from V and 7 bases from J, with 15 bases between. The CDR3 protein is CASSNRTRGQPQHF. For the CDR3, the DNA is TGTGCCAGCAGTAACCGGACCCGGGGACAGCCCCAGCATTTT.

The chain couples TRBV5-4 to TRBJ2-3; D unclear. The CDR3 has 16 amino acids. The germline gives CDR1 SGHNT, CDR2 YYREEE (reference sequence). With 0 bases removed from V and 1 base from J, the gap between germline ends came to 12 bases. The CDR3 protein is CASSLGQSGGTDTQYF. Here the CDR3 DNA reads TGTGCCAGCAGCTTGGGCCAGTCAGGCGGCACAGATACGCAGTATTTT.

The genes are TRBV7-9 and TRBJ2-7; 11 nucleotides line up with TRBD1. This CDR3 has 15 amino acids. In germline, CDR1 is SEHNR, CDR2 FQNEAQ (reference sequence). V trimming: 3 bases; J trimming: 5 bases; junction bases outside the gene matches: 6. DNA of the CDR3: TGTGCCAGCAGCTTGGGACAGGGGGAACGGGACGAGCAGTACTTC. The encoded protein is CASSLGQGERDEQYF.

In nucleotides, the CDR3 is TGTGCCACCAGACTTACCAAGTCCCCCTACAATGAGCAGTTCTTC. It translates to CATRLTKSPYNEQFF. This chain joins TRBV15 and TRBJ2-1; D unclear. V was pared by 6 bases and J by 2 bases, with 14 bases between. The CDR3 totals 15 residues. In germline, CDR1 is LNHNV, CDR2 YYDKDF (reference sequence). Supplemented by reference TRBV15 and TRBJ2-1, the full variable domain reads DAMVIQNPRYQVTQFGKPVTLSCSQTLNHNVMYWYQQKSSQAPKLLFHYYDKDFNNEADTPDNFQSRRPNTSFCFLDIRSPGLGDTAMYLCATRLTKSPYNEQFFGPGTRLTVL.